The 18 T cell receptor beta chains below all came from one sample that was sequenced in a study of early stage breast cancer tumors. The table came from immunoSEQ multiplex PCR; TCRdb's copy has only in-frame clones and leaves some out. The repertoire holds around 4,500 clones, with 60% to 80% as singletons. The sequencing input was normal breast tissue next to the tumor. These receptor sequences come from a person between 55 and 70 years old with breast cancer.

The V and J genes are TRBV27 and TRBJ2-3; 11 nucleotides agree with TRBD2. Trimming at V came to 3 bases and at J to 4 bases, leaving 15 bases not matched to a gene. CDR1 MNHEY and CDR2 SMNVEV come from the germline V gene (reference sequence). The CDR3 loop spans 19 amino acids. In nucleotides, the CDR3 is TGTGCCAGCAGTTTTTCGGTAACTAGCGGGAGAATTTGGGCAGATACGCAGTATTTT. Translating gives CASSFSVTSGRIWADTQYF.

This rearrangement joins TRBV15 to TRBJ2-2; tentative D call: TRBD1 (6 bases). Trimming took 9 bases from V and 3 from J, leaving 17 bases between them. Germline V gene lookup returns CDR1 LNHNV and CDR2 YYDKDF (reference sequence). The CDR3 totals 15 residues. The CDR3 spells CATAPRQVHTGELFF. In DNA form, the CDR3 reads TGTGCCACGGCTCCTCGACAGGTGCACACCGGGGAGCTGTTTTTT.

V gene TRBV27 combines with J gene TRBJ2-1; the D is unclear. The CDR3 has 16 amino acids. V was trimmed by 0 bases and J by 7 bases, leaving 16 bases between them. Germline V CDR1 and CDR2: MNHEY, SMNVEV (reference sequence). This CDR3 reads CASSLSHSFSVNEQFF. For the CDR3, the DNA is TGTGCCAGCAGTTTATCGCACAGCTTCTCAGTAAATGAGCAGTTCTTC.

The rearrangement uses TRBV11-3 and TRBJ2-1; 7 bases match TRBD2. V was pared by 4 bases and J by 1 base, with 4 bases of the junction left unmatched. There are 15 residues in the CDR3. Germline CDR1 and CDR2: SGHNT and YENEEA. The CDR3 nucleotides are TGTGCCAGCAGCTCCCGCGGGGGATCCTACAATGAGCAGTTCTTC. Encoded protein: CASSSRGGSYNEQFF.

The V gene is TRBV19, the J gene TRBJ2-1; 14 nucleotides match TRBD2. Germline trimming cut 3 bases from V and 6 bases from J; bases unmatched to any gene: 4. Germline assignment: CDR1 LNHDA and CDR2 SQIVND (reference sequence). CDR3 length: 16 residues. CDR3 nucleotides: TGTGCCAGTAGTATCTTGACTAGCGGGAGGGTCAATGAGCAGTTCTTC. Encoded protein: CASSILTSGRVNEQFF.

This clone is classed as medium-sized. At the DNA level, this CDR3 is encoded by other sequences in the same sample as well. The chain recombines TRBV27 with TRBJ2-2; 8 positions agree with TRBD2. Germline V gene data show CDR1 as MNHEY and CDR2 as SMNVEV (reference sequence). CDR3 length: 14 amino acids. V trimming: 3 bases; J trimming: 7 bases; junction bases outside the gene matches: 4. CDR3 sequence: CASSFGGEGGELFF. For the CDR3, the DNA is TGTGCCAGCAGTTTCGGGGGGGAGGGCGGGGAGCTGTTTTTT.

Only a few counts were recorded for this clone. The CDR3: CASSPQRAPLHF. CDR3 nucleotide sequence: TGTGCCAGCAGTCCCCAGCGGGCACCCCTCCACTTT. This sequence joins TRBV27 and TRBJ1-6; D unresolved. CDR3 size: 12 residues. With 5 bases removed from V and 11 bases from J, the gap between germline ends came to 10 bases. The V gene's germline CDR1 is MNHEY and CDR2 SMNVEV (reference sequence).

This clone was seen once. CDR3 sequence: CASSLPEGGEWNTEAFF. CDR3 bases: TGTGCCAGCAGCTTACCGGAGGGGGGAGAATGGAACACTGAAGCTTTCTTT. V gene TRBV7-9 combines with J gene TRBJ1-1; tentative D call: TRBD1 (6 bases). V lost 2 bases and J lost 1, with 17 bases in between. The germline gives CDR1 SEHNR, CDR2 FQNEAQ (reference sequence). The CDR3 is made up of 17 amino acids.

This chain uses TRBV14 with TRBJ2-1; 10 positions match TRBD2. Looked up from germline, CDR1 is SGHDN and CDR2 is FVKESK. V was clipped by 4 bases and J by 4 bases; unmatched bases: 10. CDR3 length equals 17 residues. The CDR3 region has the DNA TGTGCCAGCAGCCCACGCTTTCTAGCGGGGGTTTACAATGAGCAGTTCTTC. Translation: CASSPRFLAGVYNEQFF.

In nucleotides, the CDR3 is TGTGCCAGCAGCTTGGATCCAGGGGCGCCCACCATATATTTT. This translates into CASSLDPGAPTIYF. This rearrangement joins TRBV5-8 to TRBJ1-3; maybe TRBD1 (6 bases). V was clipped by 0 bases and J by 9 bases, with 13 bases between them. Per germline, CDR1 SGHTS and CDR2 YDEGEE. The CDR3 length is 14 residues.

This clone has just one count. DNA of the CDR3: TGCGCCAGCAGCCAAGATCGGTGGGATCAGCCCCAGCATTTT. Translation: CASSQDRWDQPQHF. The rearrangement uses TRBV4-1 and TRBJ1-5; unclear D gene. Per germline, CDR1 MGHRA and CDR2 YSYEKL. V was shortened by 0 bases and J by 5 bases, with 8 bases between the two germline ends. This CDR3 contains 14 residues.

The CDR3 sequence: CASSITGWAQETQYF. The CDR3 coding sequence is TGTGCCAGCAGCATAACAGGGTGGGCCCAAGAGACCCAGTACTTC. The V and J genes are TRBV5-5 and TRBJ2-5; tentatively, D is TRBD1 (6 bases). V lost 4 bases and J 1 base, leaving 14 bases between the germline ends. Per germline, CDR1 SGHKS and CDR2 YYEKEE (reference sequence). The CDR3 length is 15 residues. The full variable domain, rest sourced from reference TRBV5-5 and TRBJ2-5, is DAGVTQSPTHLIKTRGQQVTLRCSPISGHKSVSWYQQVLGQGPQFIFQYYEKEERGRGNFPDRFSARQFPNYSSELNVNALLLGDSALYLCASSITGWAQETQYFGPGTRLLVL.

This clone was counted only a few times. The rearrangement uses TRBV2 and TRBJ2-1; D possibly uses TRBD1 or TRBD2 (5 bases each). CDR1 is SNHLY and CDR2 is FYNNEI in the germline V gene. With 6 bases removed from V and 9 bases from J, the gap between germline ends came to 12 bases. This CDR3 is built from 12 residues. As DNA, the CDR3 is TGTGCCAGCAGAGAGGGGATGGGTGAGCAGTTCTTC. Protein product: CASREGMGEQFF.

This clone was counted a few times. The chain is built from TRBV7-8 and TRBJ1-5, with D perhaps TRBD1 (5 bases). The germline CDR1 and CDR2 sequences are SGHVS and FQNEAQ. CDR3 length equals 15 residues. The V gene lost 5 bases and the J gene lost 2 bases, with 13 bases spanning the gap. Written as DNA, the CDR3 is TGTGCCAGCAGCCCACCGGGACCGGGCAATCAGCCCCAGCATTTT. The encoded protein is CASSPPGPGNQPQHF.

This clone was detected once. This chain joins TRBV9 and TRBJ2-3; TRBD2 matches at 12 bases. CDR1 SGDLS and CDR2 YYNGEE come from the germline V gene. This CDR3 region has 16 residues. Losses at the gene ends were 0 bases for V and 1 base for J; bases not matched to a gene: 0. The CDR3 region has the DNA TGTGCCAGCAGCGTAGGACTAGCGGGGGGCACAGATACGCAGTATTTT. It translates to CASSVGLAGGTDTQYF.

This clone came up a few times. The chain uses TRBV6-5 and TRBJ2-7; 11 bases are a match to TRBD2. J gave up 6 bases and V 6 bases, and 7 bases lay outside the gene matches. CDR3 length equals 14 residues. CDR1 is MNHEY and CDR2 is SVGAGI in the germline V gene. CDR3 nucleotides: TGTGCCAGCAGAACCCTAGCGGGAGGTGGCGAGCAGTACTTC. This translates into CASRTLAGGGEQYF.

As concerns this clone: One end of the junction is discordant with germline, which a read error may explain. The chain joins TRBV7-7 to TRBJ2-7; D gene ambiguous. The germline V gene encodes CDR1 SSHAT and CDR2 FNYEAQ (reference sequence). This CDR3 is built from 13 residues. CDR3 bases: TGTGCTAGCAGCTTAGGTCCCTCCTACGAGCAGTACTTC. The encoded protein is CASSLGPSYEQYF. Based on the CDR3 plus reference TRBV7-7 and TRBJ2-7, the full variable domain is GAGVSQSPRYKVTKRGQDVTLRCDPISSHATLYWYQQALGQGPEFLTYFNYEAQPDKSGLPSDRFSAERPEGSISTLTIQRTEQRDSAMYRCASSLGPSYEQYFGPGTRLTVT.

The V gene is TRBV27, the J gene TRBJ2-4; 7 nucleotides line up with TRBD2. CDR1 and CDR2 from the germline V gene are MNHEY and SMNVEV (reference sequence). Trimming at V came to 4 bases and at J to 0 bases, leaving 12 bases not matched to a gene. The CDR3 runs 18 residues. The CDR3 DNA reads TGTGCCAGCAGTTCAGTCCTAGCGGCGCCACTAGCCAAAAACATTCAGTACTTC. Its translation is CASSSVLAAPLAKNIQYF.